Shown below are 16 T cell receptor beta chains from a single sample sequenced in a study of T cells in localized non-small cell lung cancer. This table comes from immunoSEQ multiplex PCR, and its TCRdb copy is limited to in-frame clones, with some not included. The sample lists 15,000 to 20,000 clones; roughly 81% were seen once. This material consisted of peripheral blood, taken before any cancer treatment. The source of these receptors is a male donor aged 60 or over with stage I lung adenocarcinoma.

The chain couples TRBV5-6 to TRBJ2-1; 11 bases fit TRBD2. Germline-derived CDR1 and CDR2 are SGHDT and YYEEEE. The CDR3 sequence is 16 residues long. V gave up 4 bases and J gave up 8 bases; unmatched junction bases: 11. The CDR3 sequence is CASSDGTSGGEDEQFF. The CDR3 DNA sequence: TGTGCCAGCAGCGACGGGACTAGCGGAGGGGAGGATGAGCAGTTCTTC.

The chain uses TRBV19 and TRBJ2-7, with D possibly being TRBD1 or TRBD2 (5 bases each). The CDR3 contains 13 residues. The germline V and J ends were trimmed by 3 bases and 6 bases, with 12 bases remaining between them. The germline V gene encodes CDR1 LNHDA and CDR2 SQIVND (reference sequence). CDR3 sequence reads: CASSMGTLGEQYF. As DNA, the CDR3 is TGTGCCAGTAGTATGGGGACCCTCGGCGAGCAGTACTTC.

V gene TRBV30 combines with J gene TRBJ2-7, with D possibly being TRBD1 (5 bases). CDR1 and CDR2 from the germline V gene are GTSNPN and SVGIG (reference sequence). V dropped 1 base and J dropped 0 bases, with 13 bases sitting between them. The CDR3 spans 15 residues. CDR3 residues: CAWSGSQGSSYEQYF. CDR3 nucleotides: TGTGCCTGGAGTGGGTCGCAGGGAAGCTCCTACGAGCAGTACTTC.

This clone was picked up one time. The chain recombines TRBV7-8 with TRBJ2-2, with 7 positions matching TRBD1. The CDR3 consists of 17 residues. CDR1 and CDR2 from the germline V gene are SGHVS and FQNEAQ. V lost 7 bases to trimming and J lost 1 base; unmatched junction nucleotides: 12. Here the CDR3 reads CASTSRVGTVNTGELFF. As DNA, the CDR3 is TGTGCCAGCACCTCCCGGGTTGGGACAGTGAACACCGGGGAGCTGTTTTTT.

The genes are TRBV7-6 and TRBJ2-7; possibly TRBD1 or TRBD2 for D (5 bases each). Germline CDR1 is SGHVS and CDR2 is FNYEAQ. CDR3 length: 12 residues. V lost 5 bases to trimming and J lost 5 bases, with 10 bases between them. The CDR3 loop reads CASSPRENEQYF. DNA of the CDR3: TGTGCCAGCAGCCCCAGGGAGAACGAGCAGTACTTC.

The gene calls are TRBV15 and TRBJ1-1; D may be TRBD1 (5 bases). V was shortened by 3 bases and J by 1 base, with 6 bases between the two germline ends. The CDR3 is made up of 13 amino acids. Germline CDR1 LNHNV, CDR2 YYDKDF (reference sequence). CDR3 nucleotides: TGTGCCACCAGCAGTGACAGGAACACTGAAGCTTTCTTT. Translating it yields CATSSDRNTEAFF.

The chain carries TRBV15 and TRBJ1-1, with D unresolved. Trimming removed 3 bases from V and 0 bases from J, with 8 bases in between. CDR1 is LNHNV and CDR2 is YYDKDF in the germline V gene (reference sequence). There are 14 residues in the CDR3. DNA of the CDR3: TGTGCCACCAGCAGCCCAGGCATGAACACTGAAGCTTTCTTT. Translated, it gives CATSSPGMNTEAFF.

This chain connects TRBV6-1 to TRBJ2-7; D is tentatively TRBD1 or TRBD2 (7 bases each). CDR3 length equals 15 residues. V lost 4 bases and J 2 bases, leaving 15 bases between the germline ends. CDR1 MNHNS and CDR2 SASEGT come from the germline V gene. The CDR3 sequence: CASSAGRDRPYEQYF. Here the CDR3 DNA reads TGTGCCAGCAGTGCAGGGAGGGACAGACCCTACGAGCAGTACTTC.

The DNA of the CDR3 is TGTGCCAGCAGTTACTCGTGGACAGCGGGGCCCGGGGAGCTGTTTTTT. Translation: CASSYSWTAGPGELFF. The chain couples TRBV6-5 to TRBJ2-2; the D gene is possibly TRBD2 (7 bases). V shed 0 bases and J shed 6 bases, with 14 bases lying between them. The germline V gene encodes CDR1 MNHEY and CDR2 SVGAGI. The CDR3 contains 16 residues.

The V and J genes are TRBV7-6 and TRBJ2-6; D unresolved. The CDR3 runs 16 residues. Per germline, CDR1 SGHVS and CDR2 FNYEAQ. Trimming shortened V by 0 bases and J by 0 bases, and 6 bases separated the two germline ends. CDR3 sequence reads: CASSLASSSGANVLTF. CDR3 sequence (DNA): TGTGCCAGCAGCTTAGCATCGTCCTCTGGGGCCAACGTCCTGACTTTC.

V and J are TRBV28 and TRBJ2-7, with 7 bases matching TRBD1. CDR1 and CDR2 (germline): MDHEN, SYDVKM. Trimming took 5 bases from V and 4 from J; bases not matched to a gene: 8. This CDR3 contains 14 residues. The CDR3 is CASSGPGQSYEQYF. The CDR3 DNA reads as TGTGCCAGCAGTGGCCCGGGACAGAGTTACGAGCAGTACTTC.

The chain joins TRBV28 to TRBJ2-7, with D uncertain. V lost 5 bases and J lost 6, with 5 bases in between. The germline gives CDR1 MDHEN, CDR2 SYDVKM. This CDR3 has 10 residues. The CDR3 DNA reads as TGTGCCAGCAGTCCGGCCGAGCAGTACTTC. Translation gives CASSPAEQYF.

The chain uses TRBV5-1 and TRBJ2-3, with 12 bases that match TRBD2. The germline V gene encodes CDR1 SGHRS and CDR2 YFSETQ. Germline trimming cut 4 bases from V and 4 bases from J; bases unmatched to any gene: 4. The CDR3 loop spans 15 amino acids. The CDR3 nucleotides are TGCGCCAGCAGCCGACTAGCGGGGGCCCCAGATACGCAGTATTTT. It is translated as CASSRLAGAPDTQYF.

The chain couples TRBV19 to TRBJ2-5, with D perhaps TRBD2 (6 bases). This CDR3 is built from 16 residues. Trimming stripped 5 bases from V and 7 bases from J, with 23 bases between. CDR1 LNHDA and CDR2 SQIVND come from the germline V gene (reference sequence). The DNA of the CDR3 is TGTGCCAGTAGTCCCCGCCGACGGGAGAGTACGGGGACCCAGTACTTC. Translated: CASSPRRRESTGTQYF.

The chain combines TRBV14 with TRBJ1-1; D is undetermined. The V end was cut by 1 base, the J end by 1 base, with 7 bases between. Germline-derived CDR1 and CDR2 are SGHDN and FVKESK. This CDR3 is 14 amino acids long. In nucleotides, the CDR3 is TGTGCCAGCAGCCAAGTCACGGGGAACACTGAAGCTTTCTTT. Protein product: CASSQVTGNTEAFF.

The chain recombines TRBV11-2 with TRBJ1-3, with D hard to call. Trimming removed 2 bases at V and 5 bases at J, with 16 bases between. The CDR3 spans 16 residues. CDR1 is SGHAT and CDR2 is FQNNGV in the germline V gene. For the CDR3, the DNA is TGTGCCAGCAGCTTACGTTTGGGTAATCGAAGAAACACCATATATTTT. It is translated as CASSLRLGNRRNTIYF.